This T cell receptor (beta chain) was identified in a study of glioma-infiltrating T cells. In its sample, this clonotype was seen once. The antigen is undetermined. This could be a read error, since a much larger clone is one nucleotide away. Amplification of TCR alpha and beta CDR3 regions from RNA used iRepertoire nested multiplex PCR. For one-step reverse transcription and amplification, about 90-400 ng of tissue mRNA or PBMC total RNA was used. Each CDR3 protein is one row after TCRdb ran MiXCR on the multiplex PCR reads. The repertoire consists of under 200,000 distinct CDR3 sequences, with around 45% occurring once and the leading ten covering around 5.2%. General study findings and limits: Only very few CDR3 sequences appeared in both tissue and blood. Above-expected tissue-blood divergence occurred in all gliomas, most in low-grade ones.

V was shortened by 1 base and J by 5 bases, with 13 bases between the two germline ends. Germline V lookup: CDR1 MGHRA, CDR2 YSYEKL. The CDR3 length is 15 residues. The TCR comes from a human donor with low-grade glioma or glioblastoma, undergoing nonglioma brain surgery, or in good health (not recorded which). The sequenced sample was glioma tissue, nonneoplastic brain tissue, or PBMCs (not recorded which). The J gene is TRBJ2-3, the V gene TRBV4-1; the D gene is possibly TRBD1 (5 bases). CDR3: CASSQGEWGGDTQYF. For the CDR3, the DNA is TGCGCCAGCAGCCAAGGAGAGTGGGGCGGAGATACGCAGTATTTT.